One and the same sample provided the 18 T cell receptor beta chains below, sequenced in a study of sequential checkpoint blockade in melanoma. Regarding treatment: randomized to nivolumab then ipilimumab (arm A) or the reverse (arm B). Assay: immunoSEQ multiplex PCR; the TCRdb copy retains only in-frame clones and omits some. The table records roughly 13,000 clones, 21% of them present only once. Sequenced material: tumor tissue (inferred from file names), taken from a patient given nivolumab and ipilimumab in sequence. Receptor source: a human donor with melanoma.

This clone showed up just a few times. In DNA form, the CDR3 reads TGTGCCAGCAGCGTAGCTGACTTGACCGGGGAGCTGTTTTTT. Its translation is CASSVADLTGELFF. The chain carries TRBV9 and TRBJ2-2, with D hard to call. Germline CDR1 reads SGDLS; CDR2 reads YYNGEE. V was shortened by 0 bases and J by 5 bases, with 8 bases between the two germline ends. CDR3 length equals 14 residues.

This clone was seen ten or more times. J is TRBJ1-4 and V is TRBV6-8; D is unresolved. V dropped 0 bases and J dropped 0 bases, with 14 bases sitting between them. CDR3 length: 18 amino acids. Germline CDR1 is MNHGY and CDR2 is SAAAGT. CDR3 residues: CASSYSVPRRATNEKLFF. Here the CDR3 DNA reads TGTGCCAGCAGTTACTCTGTCCCCCGACGGGCAACTAATGAAAAACTGTTTTTT.

This chain joins TRBV5-1 and TRBJ1-1; unclear D gene. Germline V gene sequence: CDR1 SGHRS, CDR2 YFSETQ. Trimming shortened V by 0 bases and J by 2 bases, and 8 bases separated the two germline ends. The CDR3 sequence is 14 residues long. The CDR3, as DNA: TGCGCCAGCAGCTTGGAGGTGGTCAACACTGAAGCTTTCTTT. Encoded protein: CASSLEVVNTEAFF.

The chain couples TRBV11-3 to TRBJ1-2; weak D call: TRBD1 (5 bases). The V gene's germline CDR1 is SGHNT and CDR2 YENEEA. The CDR3 runs to 16 residues. V lost 5 bases, J lost 3 bases, and 19 bases lay in between. The DNA for the CDR3 is TGTGCCAGCAGCCCGGTGAAGGGGAAAGCAGACTATGGCTACACCTTC. Protein sequence: CASSPVKGKADYGYTF.

V gene TRBV18 combines with J gene TRBJ1-4; D is unresolved. The CDR3 spans 16 residues. CDR1 and CDR2 (germline): KGHSH, LQKENI. V dropped 2 bases and J dropped 7 bases, with 17 bases sitting between them. The CDR3 region is CASSPYEGPTPEKLFF. CDR3 coding DNA: TGTGCCAGCTCACCATACGAGGGCCCCACCCCTGAAAAACTGTTTTTT.

In its sample, this clone ranks as medium-sized. The chain links TRBV11-3 to TRBJ2-2, with 7 bases identical to TRBD2. This CDR3 has 14 residues. Germline V gene sequence: CDR1 SGHNT, CDR2 YENEEA. Trimming cost V 3 bases and J 7 bases; bases outside gene matches: 5. As DNA, the CDR3 is TGTGCCAGCAGCTTGGCGGGGGATGTCGGGGAGCTGTTTTTT. Protein: CASSLAGDVGELFF.

The genes are TRBV5-1 and TRBJ1-2; D might be TRBD1 (5 bases). This CDR3 is built from 14 residues. Trimming removed 2 bases from V and 5 bases from J, with 13 bases in between. The germline V gene has CDR1 SGHRS and CDR2 YFSETQ. The CDR3 nucleotides are TGCGCCAGCAGCTTATCCGGGACGGATTATGGCTACACCTTC. This gives the protein CASSLSGTDYGYTF.

The chain combines TRBV29-1 with TRBJ2-3, with 7 bases matching TRBD1. This CDR3 region has 13 residues. CDR1 is SQVTM, CDR2 ANQGSEA, per germline. With V trimmed by 6 bases and J by 3 bases, 6 bases remained unmatched. For the CDR3, the DNA is TGCAGCGTAGCGACAGGGCCAACAGATACGCAGTATTTT. It codes for CSVATGPTDTQYF.

This clone was seen a handful of times. V is TRBV7-7 and J is TRBJ1-5; D is possibly TRBD1 (5 bases). Trimming took off 1 base at V and 5 bases at J, with 15 bases between the two ends. The CDR3 is 16 residues long. Germline V gene sequence: CDR1 SSHAT, CDR2 FNYEAQ (reference sequence). The CDR3 region is CASSLVSGGGDQPQHF. CDR3 bases: TGTGCCAGCAGCTTAGTAAGCGGGGGGGGAGATCAGCCCCAGCATTTT.

This clone was counted once. This chain connects TRBV28 to TRBJ2-1; D is uncertain. The CDR3 has 13 residues. From germline, CDR1 is MDHEN and CDR2 SYDVKM. V lost 7 bases, J lost 7 bases, and 14 bases lay in between. CDR3 sequence: CASTRALWNEQFF. DNA for the CDR3: TGTGCCAGCACCCGGGCCTTATGGAATGAGCAGTTCTTC.

This clone was observed a few times. The rearrangement links TRBV30 to TRBJ2-5; D unresolved. The CDR3 totals 12 residues. Trimming stripped 1 base from V and 5 bases from J, with 8 bases between. Looked up from germline, CDR1 is GTSNPN and CDR2 is SVGIG (reference sequence). This CDR3 reads CAWSEVKETQYF. Written as DNA, the CDR3 is TGTGCCTGGAGTGAAGTAAAGGAGACCCAGTACTTC.

The chain links TRBV29-1 to TRBJ1-5; D is possibly TRBD1 (5 bases). Between the trimmed V and J ends, which lost 1 base and 6 bases, there was a span of 10 bases. The germline V gene has CDR1 SQVTM and CDR2 ANQGSEA. The CDR3 length is 13 residues. This CDR3 is CSVEVGGGQPQHF. The CDR3 DNA sequence: TGCAGCGTTGAAGTTGGGGGGGGTCAGCCCCAGCATTTT.

V is TRBV11-3 and J is TRBJ2-7; 8 bases agree with TRBD2. This CDR3 is built from 15 residues. CDR1 is SGHNT, CDR2 YENEEA, per germline. The junction had 3 bases not matched to a gene; V was cut back by 2 bases and J by 0 bases. The CDR3, as DNA: TGTGCCAGCAGCTTACTAGCGGGTCGCTCCTACGAGCAGTACTTC. Protein sequence: CASSLLAGRSYEQYF.

The sample holds a few counts of this clone. The chain couples TRBV6-8 to TRBJ2-1; D gene uncertain. The CDR3 sequence is 18 residues long. Germline lookup yields CDR1 MNHGY and CDR2 SAAAGT. V was trimmed by 0 bases and J by 9 bases, leaving 24 bases between them. The CDR3 spells CASSYSRNVGTVIGEQFF. The DNA for the CDR3 is TGTGCCAGCAGTTACTCGAGGAACGTGGGAACGGTTATCGGTGAGCAGTTCTTC.

The rearrangement links TRBV18 to TRBJ2-3, with D perhaps being TRBD1 or TRBD2 (5 bases each). The CDR3 has 15 residues. Germline loops: CDR1 KGHSH, CDR2 LQKENI. The ends were cut back, 0 bases at V and 6 bases at J, with 13 bases in the middle. The CDR3 DNA reads TGTGCCAGCTCACCACCAGGGACCCTGGGGGATACGCAGTATTTT. As protein: CASSPPGTLGDTQYF.

A few counts support this clone. The V call is TRBV6-8, the J call TRBJ2-7; tentatively, D is TRBD2 (5 bases). This CDR3 is built from 14 residues. Trimming stripped 5 bases from V and 4 bases from J, with 15 bases between. Germline lookup yields CDR1 MNHGY and CDR2 SAAAGT. The CDR3 loop reads CASSEGGARYEQYF. The CDR3 DNA sequence: TGTGCCAGCAGTGAGGGTGGAGCGCGGTACGAGCAGTACTTC.

The gene calls are TRBV6-8 and TRBJ1-2, with 9 bases fitting TRBD1. With V trimmed by 5 bases and J by 1 base, 17 bases remained unmatched. Germline lookup yields CDR1 MNHGY and CDR2 SAAAGT. The CDR3 length is 19 residues. The CDR3 sequence: CASSQPSGVLDRGNYGYTF. CDR3 in DNA: TGTGCCAGCAGTCAGCCCTCCGGTGTGCTGGACAGGGGTAACTATGGCTACACCTTC.

The sample holds a few counts of this clone. The CDR3 loop reads CASSLIGSGGHGYTF. CDR3 nucleotide sequence: TGTGCCAGCAGCTTAATAGGGTCAGGGGGCCATGGCTACACCTTC. This rearrangement joins TRBV11-3 to TRBJ1-2, with 8 bases that match TRBD1. The CDR3 consists of 15 residues. Germline CDR1 SGHNT, CDR2 YENEEA. V dropped 2 bases and J dropped 6; count of bases not matched to a gene: 8. Complete variable domain (other parts from reference TRBV11-3 and TRBJ1-2): EAGVVQSPRYKIIEKKQPVAFWCNPISGHNTLYWYLQNLGQGPELLIRYENEEAVDDSQLPKDRFSAERLKGVDSTLKIQPAELGDSAVYLCASSLIGSGGHGYTFGSGTRLTVV.